The 32 T cell receptor beta chains reported below all come from one sample, sequenced in a study of T cells expressing NK-cell markers. TCRdb reprocessed the 5' RACE reads, keeping one entry per CDR3 protein, no DNA. This repertoire includes 350,000 to 400,000 distinct CDR3 sequences. Sequencing was performed on blood T cells: a sorted CD56 or NKG2C T cell subset, CD4+ or CD8+ T cells, or bulk PBMC T cells (not recorded which). The receptor source for this set is a woman between 50 and 59 years old in good health.

The J gene is TRBJ2-3, the V gene TRBV19. Germline-derived CDR1 and CDR2 are LNHDA and SQIVND (reference sequence). The CDR3 runs 15 residues. CDR3 protein: CASSIWLQDTDTQYF.

The chain recombines TRBV12-3 or TRBV12-4 with TRBJ1-5; TCRdb designates TRBD1, a call that cannot be tested without DNA. The CDR3 contains 16 residues. The CDR3 loop reads CASSPGQPYSNQPQHF.

V gene TRBV10-2 combines with J gene TRBJ1-2; TCRdb's D gene call, TRBD1, goes unchecked for lack of DNA. The CDR3 is 14 residues long. Germline CDR1 and CDR2: WSHSY and SAAADI. The CDR3: CASSGTPPNYGYTF.

The V call is TRBV5-6, the J call TRBJ2-7; TCRdb's assignment of TRBD2 cannot be checked, as there is no DNA. The germline CDR1 and CDR2 sequences are SGHDT and YYEEEE. The CDR3 has 15 amino acids. The CDR3 spells CASSSRRLVPYEQYF.

The gene calls are TRBV9 and TRBJ2-7; TCRdb returns TRBD1, unconfirmable since there is no DNA. Germline-derived CDR1 and CDR2 are SGDLS and YYNGEE. This CDR3 has 13 residues. This CDR3 reads CASSGGGSYEQYF. The whole variable domain, filled in from reference TRBV9 and TRBJ2-7, reads DSGVTQTPKHLITATGQRVTLRCSPRSGDLSVYWYQQSLDQGLQFLIQYYNGEERAKGNILERFSAQQFPDLHSELNLSSLELGDSALYFCASSGGGSYEQYFGPGTRLTVT.

This chain uses TRBV5-1 with TRBJ2-1; the TCRdb D gene call, TRBD1, has no DNA to confirm it. Germline V gene sequence: CDR1 SGHRS, CDR2 YFSETQ. The CDR3 spans 15 residues. CDR3 residues: CASSLSEGVYNEQFF.

The rearrangement links TRBV7-8 to TRBJ2-5; TCRdb indicates TRBD1, and absent DNA this call remains unverified. The CDR3 runs 14 residues. The V gene's germline CDR1 is SGHVS and CDR2 FQNEAQ. CDR3 loop: CASSLVGGEETQYF.

This chain uses TRBV11-2 with TRBJ2-2; the D call of TRBD2 rests on TCRdb alone, since no DNA is present to check it. The CDR3 contains 14 residues. Germline assignment: CDR1 SGHAT and CDR2 FQNNGV. Here the CDR3 reads CASSPILGGGELFF.

The J gene is TRBJ2-2, the V gene TRBV28; the D gene TCRdb calls, TRBD2, cannot be checked with no DNA. This CDR3 is 20 amino acids long. The germline gives CDR1 MDHEN, CDR2 SYDVKM. CDR3 residues: CASRLPRAGGPISPTGELFF.

This chain joins TRBV6-5 and TRBJ1-5. The germline V gene encodes CDR1 MNHEY and CDR2 SVGAGI. This CDR3 has 13 amino acids. The chain's CDR3 is CASRKREGQPQHF.

V usage is TRBV12-3 or TRBV12-4 and J usage is TRBJ2-3; with no DNA, the TCRdb D assignment of TRBD2 cannot be verified. The CDR3 loop spans 16 amino acids. CDR3 loop: CASSFWSAGSTDTQYF.

This chain connects TRBV10-1 to TRBJ2-3. This CDR3 is built from 14 residues. Per germline, CDR1 WNHNN and CDR2 SYGVQD (reference sequence). CDR3 amino acids: CASSEEITHDTQYF.

This chain uses TRBV20-1 with TRBJ1-5. This CDR3 region has 13 residues. Germline CDR1 and CDR2: DFQATT and SNEGSKA (reference sequence). The CDR3: CSAAGSWEQPQHF.

The CDR3 sequence: CSATGTSGRAPDTQYF. The V and J genes are TRBV20-1 and TRBJ2-3; the D call of TRBD2 rests on TCRdb alone, since no DNA is present to check it. There are 16 residues in the CDR3. Germline-derived CDR1 and CDR2 are DFQATT and SNEGSKA (reference sequence).

J is TRBJ2-2 and V is TRBV29-1; TCRdb lists TRBD2, though no DNA is available to test this call. Germline V gene sequence: CDR1 SQVTM, CDR2 ANQGSEA. The CDR3 runs to 15 residues. CDR3 in amino acids: CSGGGGEQNTGELFF.

The gene calls are TRBV4-1 and TRBJ2-3; TCRdb names TRBD2, which stays unverified in the absence of DNA. The CDR3 is 15 amino acids. Germline V CDR1 and CDR2: MGHRA, YSYEKL. CDR3: CASSQGLAGTDTQYF.

The V and J genes are TRBV5-1 and TRBJ1-1. The CDR3 loop spans 16 amino acids. Germline lookup yields CDR1 SGHRS and CDR2 YFSETQ. This CDR3 is CASSLGVGAMNTEAFF.

The CDR3 sequence is CASRKESRSYTEAFF. The J gene is TRBJ1-1, the V gene TRBV5-1. Germline CDR1 reads SGHRS; CDR2 reads YFSETQ. The CDR3 length is 15 residues.

The rearrangement joins TRBV7-9 to TRBJ1-6; TCRdb designates TRBD1, a call that cannot be tested without DNA. This CDR3 region has 14 residues. Per the germline V gene, CDR1 is SEHNR and CDR2 is FQNEAQ (reference sequence). The CDR3 loop reads CASSGQSVQSELHF.

V gene TRBV12-3 or TRBV12-4 combines with J gene TRBJ1-5; there is no DNA to check the TCRdb D call of TRBD1. This CDR3 is 15 amino acids long. CDR3 amino acids: CASSSAGTLYQPQHF.

The chain combines TRBV4-1 with TRBJ2-5; the TRBD2 assignment by TCRdb is unverifiable without DNA. The CDR3 runs 14 residues. From germline, CDR1 is MGHRA and CDR2 YSYEKL. CDR3 protein: CASSRQLGGETQYF.

This rearrangement joins TRBV20-1 to TRBJ2-1; absent DNA, TCRdb's TRBD1 call cannot be checked. Germline V gene lookup returns CDR1 DFQATT and CDR2 SNEGSKA (reference sequence). This CDR3 is built from 14 residues. The CDR3 loop is CSAFPDRGYDEQFF.

V gene TRBV6-2 or TRBV6-3 combines with J gene TRBJ1-6. The CDR3 has 12 residues. Germline V gene lookup returns CDR1 MNHEY and CDR2 SVGEGT. This CDR3 reads CASSRSNSPLHF.

This sequence joins TRBV18 and TRBJ2-3. CDR3 length: 14 residues. Germline CDR1 KGHSH, CDR2 LQKENI. The CDR3 reads CASSPPGEKDTQYF.

The genes are TRBV18 and TRBJ1-5; TCRdb's D call, TRBD1, is unchecked because there is no DNA. Germline-derived CDR1 and CDR2 are KGHSH and LQKENI. The CDR3 spans 14 residues. CDR3 sequence reads: CASSLGTGQQPQHF.

The chain has TRBV19 and TRBJ2-5. Germline V lookup: CDR1 LNHDA, CDR2 SQIVND (reference sequence). This CDR3 is 14 amino acids long. The chain's CDR3 is CASSKVAGLETQYF.

The V and J genes are TRBV6-6 and TRBJ1-1; no DNA is available, so the TRBD1 call from TCRdb remains unchecked. The CDR3 totals 14 residues. Germline V gives CDR1 MNHNY, CDR2 SVGAGI (reference sequence). CDR3 sequence reads: CASSLQGFDTEAFF.

The genes are TRBV20-1 and TRBJ2-7; TCRdb reports TRBD2, a call that lacks DNA to check it against. CDR3 size: 14 residues. Germline-derived CDR1 and CDR2 are DFQATT and SNEGSKA (reference sequence). CDR3 protein: CSVKRAGGPPEQYF.

J is TRBJ2-2 and V is TRBV6-1. There are 13 residues in the CDR3. The germline gives CDR1 MNHNS, CDR2 SASEGT. The CDR3 reads CASTLINTGELFF.

The genes are TRBV5-6 and TRBJ2-5; the TCRdb D gene call, TRBD1, has no DNA to confirm it. CDR3 length equals 14 residues. CDR1 SGHDT and CDR2 YYEEEE come from the germline V gene. The CDR3 reads CASRGVRAKETQYF.

The chain joins TRBV20-1 to TRBJ2-1; with no DNA, the TCRdb D assignment of TRBD2 cannot be verified. Germline assignment: CDR1 DFQATT and CDR2 SNEGSKA (reference sequence). The CDR3 contains 16 residues. The CDR3 is CSAANIAASSYNEQFF.

J is TRBJ2-3 and V is TRBV20-1; TCRdb picks TRBD1, but there is no DNA to check that call. CDR1 is DFQATT and CDR2 is SNEGSKA in the germline V gene (reference sequence). The CDR3 loop spans 14 amino acids. The CDR3 here is CSARSPGRSDTQYF.